The 12 T cell receptor beta chains reported below all come from one sample, sequenced in a study of identical twins. One entry per CDR3 protein, called by TCRdb with MiXCR from the 5' RACE reads. The table has some 1,600,000 distinct CDR3 sequences, about 32% seen once. The sample consisted of cord blood. These receptors were taken from a newborn girl in good health.

There are a few counts of this clonotype. J is TRBJ2-1 and V is TRBV6-1; tentatively, D is TRBD1 or TRBD2 (6 bases each). Trimming took 6 bases from V and 7 from J, leaving 13 bases between them. CDR1 is MNHNS, CDR2 SASEGT, per germline. The CDR3 spans 13 residues. CDR3 DNA: TGTGCCAGCAGCGAACGGGGGCTGAATGAGCAGTTCTTC. Translated, it gives CASSERGLNEQFF.

This sequence joins TRBV4-1 and TRBJ2-7, with TRBD2 matching 8 bases. Per the germline V gene, CDR1 is MGHRA and CDR2 is YSYEKL. The V segment lost 1 base and the J segment 3 bases; nucleotides outside the gene matches: 20. CDR3 length: 20 residues. The CDR3 sequence: CASSQVPLIWMRGEGYEQYF. The CDR3 DNA reads as TGCGCCAGCAGCCAAGTCCCCCTAATTTGGATGCGGGGGGAAGGCTACGAGCAGTACTTC.

This clonotype was seen a few times. V and J are TRBV6-1 and TRBJ1-2; TRBD1 matches at 7 bases. This CDR3 spans 14 amino acids. J gave up 7 bases and V 3 bases, and 8 bases lay outside the gene matches. CDR1 and CDR2 from the germline V gene are MNHNS and SASEGT. The CDR3 sequence: CASSDNRGSGGYTF. In DNA form, the CDR3 reads TGTGCCAGCAGTGATAACAGGGGTTCAGGTGGCTACACCTTC.

This clonotype was counted only a few times. The J gene is TRBJ1-1, the V gene TRBV6-4; D is possibly TRBD1 (6 bases). The CDR3 sequence is 15 residues long. Germline V lookup: CDR1 MRHNA, CDR2 SNTAGT. Deletions cut 6 bases from V and 1 base from J, with 15 bases between. This chain's CDR3 is CASRVWGGPNTEAFF. The CDR3 region has the DNA TGTGCCAGCAGGGTCTGGGGGGGGCCGAACACTGAAGCTTTCTTT.

The V and J genes are TRBV20-1 and TRBJ2-3; TRBD2 matches at 9 bases. The CDR3 covers 16 residues. From germline, CDR1 is DFQATT and CDR2 SNEGSKA (reference sequence). V lost 6 bases and J lost 7; bases outside the gene matches: 17. The CDR3 DNA is TGCAGTGCCACACTTACCGGGCTAGCGGGAAAGTATACGCAGTATTTT. Amino acid sequence: CSATLTGLAGKYTQYF.

In this sample, this clonotype turned up a few times. The chain joins TRBV6-6 to TRBJ2-3; no reliable D call. The CDR3 covers 16 residues. CDR1 and CDR2 (germline): MNHNY, SVGAGI (reference sequence). Trimming took 0 bases from V and 0 from J, leaving 10 bases between them. The DNA of the CDR3 is TGTGCCAGCAGTTACTCCTTTTACGGGAGCACAGATACGCAGTATTTT. It is translated as CASSYSFYGSTDTQYF.

V gene TRBV20-1 combines with J gene TRBJ1-1, with TRBD1 as a possible D gene (5 bases). CDR1 DFQATT and CDR2 SNEGSKA come from the germline V gene (reference sequence). The CDR3 has 13 residues. V dropped 1 base and J dropped 4 bases, with 10 bases sitting between them. The CDR3 loop reads CSARGPGSTEAFF. In DNA form, the CDR3 reads TGCAGTGCTAGAGGGCCAGGGAGCACTGAAGCTTTCTTT.

This clonotype was counted a single time. The chain uses TRBV5-1 and TRBJ2-3; D unresolved. The CDR3 is made up of 15 amino acids. Trimming shortened V by 5 bases and J by 0 bases, and 13 bases separated the two germline ends. Germline CDR1 SGHRS, CDR2 YFSETQ. Here the CDR3 reads CASRPAPSSTDTQYF. CDR3 nucleotide sequence: TGCGCCAGCAGGCCGGCACCGTCTAGCACAGATACGCAGTATTTT.

This clonotype came up a few times. The chain couples TRBV24-1 to TRBJ1-1, with D possibly TRBD1 on 6 matching bases. The CDR3 has 14 residues. Germline CDR1 is KGHDR and CDR2 is SFDVKD. The ends were cut back, 4 bases at V and 2 bases at J, with 10 bases in the middle. The chain's CDR3 is CATSDPGQNTEAFF. DNA of the CDR3: TGTGCCACCAGTGACCCGGGACAAAACACTGAAGCTTTCTTT.

This clonotype was picked up a small number of times. J is TRBJ2-3 and V is TRBV5-1; the match to TRBD1 covers 7 bases. This CDR3 has 19 amino acids. Trimming removed 1 base from V and 0 bases from J; junction bases left unmatched: 14. Germline CDR1 is SGHRS and CDR2 is YFSETQ. This CDR3 reads CASSLWPGKTGMSTDTQYF. The CDR3 nucleotides are TGCGCCAGCAGCTTGTGGCCGGGAAAGACAGGGATGAGCACAGATACGCAGTATTTT. The full variable domain, in which reference TRBV5-1 and TRBJ2-3 provide the parts outside the CDR3, is KAGVTQTPRYLIKTRGQQVTLSCSPISGHRSVSWYQQTPGQGLQFLFEYFSETQRNKGNFPGRFSGRQFSNSRSEMNVSTLELGDSALYLCASSLWPGKTGMSTDTQYFGPGTRLTVL.

V is TRBV28 and J is TRBJ1-6; no reliable D call. Germline CDR1 and CDR2: MDHEN and SYDVKM. V lost 5 bases, J lost 9 bases, and 8 bases lay in between. The CDR3 has 12 residues. The CDR3 region has the DNA TGTGCCAGCAGTCTCCTTTTTTCACCCCTCCACTTT. Translating gives CASSLLFSPLHF.

This clonotype was picked up many times. The chain employs TRBV29-1 and TRBJ2-7; 7 positions match TRBD1. The J segment lost 6 bases and the V segment lost 2 bases, leaving 4 bases of the junction unmatched. The CDR3 sequence is 12 residues long. Germline V gives CDR1 SQVTM, CDR2 ANQGSEA. CDR3 sequence: CSVEPAGGEQYF. In nucleotides, the CDR3 is TGCAGCGTTGAACCCGCAGGGGGCGAGCAGTACTTC.